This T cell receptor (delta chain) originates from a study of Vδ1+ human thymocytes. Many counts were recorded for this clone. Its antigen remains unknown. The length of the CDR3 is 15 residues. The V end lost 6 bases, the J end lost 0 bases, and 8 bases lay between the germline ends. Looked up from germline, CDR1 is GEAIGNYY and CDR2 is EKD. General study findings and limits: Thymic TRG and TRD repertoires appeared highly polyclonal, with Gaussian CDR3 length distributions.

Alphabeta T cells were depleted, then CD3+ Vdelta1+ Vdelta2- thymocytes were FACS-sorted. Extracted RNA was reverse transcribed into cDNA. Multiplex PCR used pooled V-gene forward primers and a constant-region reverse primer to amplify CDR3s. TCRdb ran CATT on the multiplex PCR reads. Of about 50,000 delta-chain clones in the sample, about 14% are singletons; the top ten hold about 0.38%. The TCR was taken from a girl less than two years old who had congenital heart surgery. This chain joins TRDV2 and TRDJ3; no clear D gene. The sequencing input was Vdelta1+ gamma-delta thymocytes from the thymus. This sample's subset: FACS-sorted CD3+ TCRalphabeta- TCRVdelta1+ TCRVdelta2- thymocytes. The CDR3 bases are TGTGCCTGTCCCTCCCGCTCCTGGGACACCCGACAGATGTTTTTC. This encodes CACPSRSWDTRQMFF.